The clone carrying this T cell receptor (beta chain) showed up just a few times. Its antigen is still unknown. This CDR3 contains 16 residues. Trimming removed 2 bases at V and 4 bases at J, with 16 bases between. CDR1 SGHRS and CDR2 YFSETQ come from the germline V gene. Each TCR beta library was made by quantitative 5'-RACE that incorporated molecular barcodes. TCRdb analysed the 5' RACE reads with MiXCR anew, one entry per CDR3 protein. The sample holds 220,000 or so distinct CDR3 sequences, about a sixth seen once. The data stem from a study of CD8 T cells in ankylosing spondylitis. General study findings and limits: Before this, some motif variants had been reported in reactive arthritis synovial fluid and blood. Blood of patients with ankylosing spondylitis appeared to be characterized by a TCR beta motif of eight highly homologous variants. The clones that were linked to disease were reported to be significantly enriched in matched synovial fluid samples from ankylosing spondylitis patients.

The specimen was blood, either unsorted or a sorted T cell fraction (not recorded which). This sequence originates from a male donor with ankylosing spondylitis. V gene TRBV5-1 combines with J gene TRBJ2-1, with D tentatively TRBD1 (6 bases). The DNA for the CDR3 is TGCGCCAGCAGCTTAGATCCAGGGGCGGGTTACAATGAGCAGTTCTTC. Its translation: CASSLDPGAGYNEQFF. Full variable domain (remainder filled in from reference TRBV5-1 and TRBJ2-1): KAGVTQTPRYLIKTRGQQVTLSCSPISGHRSVSWYQQTPGQGLQFLFEYFSETQRNKGNFPGRFSGRQFSNSRSEMNVSTLELGDSALYLCASSLDPGAGYNEQFFGPGTRLTVL.